This T cell receptor beta chain was captured by sequencing in a study of blood T cell repertoires in COVID-19. Study-level information: COVID-19 samples, acute and convalescent, were from the United States, Italy and Spain. Sources were T cells, B-cell-depleted T cells, or PBMCs; the material itself was cDNA or gDNA.

Authors' processing steps: The authors estimated nucleated cell counts from reference gene primer amplification. Measured with immunoSEQ multiplex PCR; TCRdb has only the in-frame clones, and not every one. V and J calls and clone size come straight from that table; D and trimming were deduced from the DNA. The data show 200,000 to 300,000 clones, with approximately 88% seen just once and roughly 30% held by the top ten. Germline CDR1 reads MGHRA; CDR2 reads YSYEKL. The CDR3 sequence is 15 residues long. V lost 0 bases to trimming and J lost 4 bases, with 9 bases between them. The rearrangement joins TRBV4-1 to TRBJ2-2; D uncertain. Sequenced material: peripheral blood. The clonotype was recovered from a man between 35 and 55 years old with acute or convalescent COVID-19. The CDR3 bases are TGCGCCAGCAGCCAAGACTTTCCGGTCACCGGGGAGCTGTTTTTT. Translation: CASSQDFPVTGELFF.